The 9 T cell receptor beta chains below come from one sample, sequenced in a study of cytomegalovirus exposure and HLA in healthy donors. 60 Vbeta and 13 Jbeta primers were used in PCR. Repertoires were generated with immunoSEQ multiplex PCR, while TCRdb's copy carries only in-frame clones and drops some. The data hold more than 50,000 clones, with around three quarters observed a single time. Specimen: PBMCs. Receptors were obtained from a woman aged 45-65 years in good health and CMV-seropositive.

The chain carries TRBV7-2 and TRBJ2-3, with 9 nucleotides matching TRBD2. Trimming cost V 5 bases and J 6 bases; bases outside gene matches: 9. The germline CDR1 and CDR2 sequences are SGHTA and FQGNSA. The CDR3 length is 15 residues. The CDR3: CASSRLAGVSDTQYF. CDR3 nucleotides: TGTGCCAGCAGCCGCTTAGCGGGGGTATCCGATACGCAGTATTTT.

The sample holds one count of this clone. This chain joins TRBV4-2 and TRBJ2-2; D remains unclear. There are 18 residues in the CDR3. The germline V gene has CDR1 LGHNA and CDR2 YNFKEQ. The V and J ends lost 4 bases and 1 base respectively, with 19 bases between them. Here the CDR3 reads CASSRGTNPPLNTGELFF. CDR3 in DNA: TGTGCCAGCAGCCGTGGAACTAATCCCCCCCTGAACACCGGGGAGCTGTTTTTT.

The V call is TRBV7-6, the J call TRBJ2-2, with D maybe TRBD2 (6 bases). With 3 bases removed from V and 0 bases from J, the gap between germline ends came to 11 bases. CDR3 length: 16 amino acids. Germline CDR1 reads SGHVS; CDR2 reads FNYEAQ. CDR3 in amino acids: CASSFFGGANTGELFF. In DNA form, the CDR3 reads TGTGCCAGCAGCTTTTTCGGGGGAGCGAACACCGGGGAGCTGTTTTTT.

This clone was recorded once. The rearrangement links TRBV7-2 to TRBJ2-3, with a weak D call TRBD2 (5 bases). This CDR3 region has 14 residues. The V end lost 5 bases, the J end lost 8 bases, and 17 bases lay between the germline ends. The germline V gene encodes CDR1 SGHTA and CDR2 FQGNSA. CDR3 nucleotide sequence: TGTGCCAGCAGCGCGGGTGGGGTAGTCGCTACGCAGTATTTT. It translates to CASSAGGVVATQYF.

The V gene is TRBV6-1, the J gene TRBJ2-3, with 7 bases matching TRBD1. CDR1 is MNHNS and CDR2 is SASEGT in the germline V gene. With 6 bases clipped from V and 2 bases from J, the junction kept 5 bases outside the gene matches. The CDR3 has 14 residues. The CDR3 region has the DNA TGTGCCAGCAGGAAGGGGGCGATCACAGATACGCAGTATTTT. Its protein product is CASRKGAITDTQYF.

The rearrangement links TRBV10-3 to TRBJ1-1; 7 bases fit TRBD1. V was clipped by 2 bases and J by 1 base; unmatched bases: 10. The germline gives CDR1 ENHRY, CDR2 SYGVKD. There are 17 residues in the CDR3. This CDR3 is CAISEGVRGLRNTEAFF. CDR3 bases: TGTGCCATCAGTGAGGGGGTTAGGGGGCTCAGGAACACTGAAGCTTTCTTT.

The chain employs TRBV7-7 and TRBJ1-1; D uncertain. The germline V and J ends were trimmed by 8 bases and 8 bases, with 24 bases remaining between them. Germline V gene sequence: CDR1 SSHAT, CDR2 FNYEAQ (reference sequence). The CDR3 totals 15 residues. The CDR3 is CASAFTGVPRIEAFF. DNA of the CDR3: TGTGCCAGCGCTTTCACCGGGGTACCGAGAATCGAAGCTTTCTTT.

This clone is a singleton in its sample. The chain joins TRBV5-1 to TRBJ2-5; 9 bases agree with TRBD2. The CDR3 totals 15 residues. The germline V gene has CDR1 SGHRS and CDR2 YFSETQ. J was trimmed by 5 bases and V by 1 base; bases with no gene match: 6. The CDR3 reads CASSLLRGGFETQYF. The CDR3 coding sequence is TGCGCCAGCAGCTTGTTGCGGGGGGGGTTTGAGACCCAGTACTTC.

The chain combines TRBV5-8 with TRBJ1-6; D unclear. Deletions cut 2 bases from V and 9 bases from J, with 12 bases between. CDR1 is SGHTS and CDR2 is YDEGEE in the germline V gene. CDR3 length: 14 amino acids. Written as DNA, the CDR3 is TGTGCCAGCAGCTTCCGGGCAGCGGTTTCACCCCTCCACTTT. It yields the protein CASSFRAAVSPLHF.